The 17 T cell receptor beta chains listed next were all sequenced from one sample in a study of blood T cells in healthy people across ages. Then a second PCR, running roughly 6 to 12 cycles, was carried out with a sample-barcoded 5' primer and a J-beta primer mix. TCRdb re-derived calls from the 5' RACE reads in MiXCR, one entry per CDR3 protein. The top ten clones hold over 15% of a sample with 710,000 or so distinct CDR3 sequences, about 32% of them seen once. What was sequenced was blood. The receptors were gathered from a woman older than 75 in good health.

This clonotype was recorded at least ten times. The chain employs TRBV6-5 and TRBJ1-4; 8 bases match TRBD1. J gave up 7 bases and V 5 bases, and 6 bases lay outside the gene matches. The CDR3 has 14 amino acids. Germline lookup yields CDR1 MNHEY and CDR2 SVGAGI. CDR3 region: CASSPGGPFEKLFF. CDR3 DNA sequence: TGTGCCAGCAGTCCAGGGGGCCCGTTTGAAAAACTGTTTTTT.

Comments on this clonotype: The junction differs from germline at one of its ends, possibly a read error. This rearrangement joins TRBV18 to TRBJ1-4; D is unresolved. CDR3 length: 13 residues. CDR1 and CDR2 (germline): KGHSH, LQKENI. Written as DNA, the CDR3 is TGTACCAGCTCACCACGGGCTAATGAAAAACTGTTTTTT. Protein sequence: CTSSPRANEKLFF.

CDR3 sequence (DNA): TGTGCCAGCAGCCTACGGGGCAGCGGGGAGCTGTTTTTT. The encoded protein is CASSLRGSGELFF. This chain joins TRBV9 and TRBJ2-2; the D gene could be TRBD1 or TRBD2 (5 bases each). This CDR3 has 13 amino acids. Trimming left V 4 bases short and J 7 bases short, with 11 bases between. Germline loops: CDR1 SGDLS, CDR2 YYNGEE.

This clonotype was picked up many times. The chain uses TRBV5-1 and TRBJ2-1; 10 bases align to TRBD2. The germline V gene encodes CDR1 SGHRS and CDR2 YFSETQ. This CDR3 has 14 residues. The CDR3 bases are TGCACGAGCAGTATTAGCGGGGGGCCACATGAGCAGTTCTTC. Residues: CTSSISGGPHEQFF.

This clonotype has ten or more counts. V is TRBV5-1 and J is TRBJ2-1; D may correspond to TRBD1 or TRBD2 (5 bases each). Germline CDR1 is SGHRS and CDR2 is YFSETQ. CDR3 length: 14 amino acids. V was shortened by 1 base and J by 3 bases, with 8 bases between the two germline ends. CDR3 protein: CASSLRDVYNEQFF. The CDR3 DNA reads TGCGCCAGCAGCTTGCGGGACGTCTACAATGAGCAGTTCTTC.

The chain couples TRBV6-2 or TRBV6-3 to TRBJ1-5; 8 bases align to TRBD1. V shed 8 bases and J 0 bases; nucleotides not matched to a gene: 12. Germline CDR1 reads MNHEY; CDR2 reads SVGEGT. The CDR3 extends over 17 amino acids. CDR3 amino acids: CASATWTGINSNQPQHF. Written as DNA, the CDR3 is TGTGCCAGCGCGACCTGGACAGGGATTAATAGCAATCAGCCCCAGCATTTT.

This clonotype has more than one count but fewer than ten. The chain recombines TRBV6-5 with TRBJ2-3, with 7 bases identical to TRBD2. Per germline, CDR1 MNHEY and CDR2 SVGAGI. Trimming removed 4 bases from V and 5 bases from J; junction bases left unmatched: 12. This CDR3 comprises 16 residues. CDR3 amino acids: CASSSILARGVDTQYF. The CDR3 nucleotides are TGTGCCAGCAGTTCCATACTAGCCCGGGGGGTAGATACGCAGTATTTT.

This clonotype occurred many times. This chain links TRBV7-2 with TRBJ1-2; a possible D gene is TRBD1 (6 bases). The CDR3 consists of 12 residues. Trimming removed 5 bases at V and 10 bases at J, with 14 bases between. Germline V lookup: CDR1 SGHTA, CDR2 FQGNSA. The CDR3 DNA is TGTGCCAGCAGCCCAAGGACAGCGGACTACACCTTC. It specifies CASSPRTADYTF.

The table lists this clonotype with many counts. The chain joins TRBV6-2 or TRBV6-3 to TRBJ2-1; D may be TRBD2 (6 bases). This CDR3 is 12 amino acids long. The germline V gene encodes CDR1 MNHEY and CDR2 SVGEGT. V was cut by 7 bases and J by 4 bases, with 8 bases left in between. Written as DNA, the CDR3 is TGTGCCAGCAAGGGACTTTACAATGAGCAGTTCTTC. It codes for CASKGLYNEQFF.

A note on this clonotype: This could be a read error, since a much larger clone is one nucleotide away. Written as DNA, the CDR3 is TGTGCCAGCAGGAACCTGATGGCCGCATCCGGGGAGCTGTTTTTT. Its protein is CASRNLMAASGELFF. This rearrangement joins TRBV2 to TRBJ2-2; D unclear. Germline CDR1 reads SNHLY; CDR2 reads FYNNEI. CDR3 size: 15 residues. V was clipped by 6 bases and J by 6 bases, with 17 bases between them.

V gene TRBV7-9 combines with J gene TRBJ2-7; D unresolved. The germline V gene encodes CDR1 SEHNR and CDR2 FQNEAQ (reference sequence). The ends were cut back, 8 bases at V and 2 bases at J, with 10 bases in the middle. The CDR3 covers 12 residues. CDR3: CASHGFTYEQYF. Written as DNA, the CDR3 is TGTGCCAGCCACGGCTTCACCTACGAGCAGTACTTC.

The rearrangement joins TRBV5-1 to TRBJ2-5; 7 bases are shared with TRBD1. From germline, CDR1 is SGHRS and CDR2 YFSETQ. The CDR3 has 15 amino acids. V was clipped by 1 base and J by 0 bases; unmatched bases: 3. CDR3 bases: TGCGCCAGCAGCTTGAACACAGGGGACCAAGAGACCCAGTACTTC. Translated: CASSLNTGDQETQYF.

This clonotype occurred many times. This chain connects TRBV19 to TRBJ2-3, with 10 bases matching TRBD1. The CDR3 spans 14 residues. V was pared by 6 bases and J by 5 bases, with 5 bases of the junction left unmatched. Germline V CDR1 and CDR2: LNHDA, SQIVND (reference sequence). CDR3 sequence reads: CASSLRDRGDTQYF. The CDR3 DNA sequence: TGTGCCAGTAGCCTCCGGGACAGGGGAGATACGCAGTATTTT. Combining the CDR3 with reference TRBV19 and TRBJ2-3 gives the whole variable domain DGGITQSPKYLFRKEGQNVTLSCEQNLNHDAMYWYRQDPGQGLRLIYYSQIVNDFQKGDIAEGYSVSREKKESFPLTVTSAQKNPTAFYLCASSLRDRGDTQYFGPGTRLTVL.

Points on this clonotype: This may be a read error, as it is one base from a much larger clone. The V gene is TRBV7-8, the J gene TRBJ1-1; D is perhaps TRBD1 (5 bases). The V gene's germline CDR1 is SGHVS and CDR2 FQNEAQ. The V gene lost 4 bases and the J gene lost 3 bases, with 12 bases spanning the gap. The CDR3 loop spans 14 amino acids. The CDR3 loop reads CASSSRKGDTEAFF. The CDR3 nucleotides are TGTGCCAGCAGCTCTAGGAAAGGGGACACTGAAGCTTTCTTT.

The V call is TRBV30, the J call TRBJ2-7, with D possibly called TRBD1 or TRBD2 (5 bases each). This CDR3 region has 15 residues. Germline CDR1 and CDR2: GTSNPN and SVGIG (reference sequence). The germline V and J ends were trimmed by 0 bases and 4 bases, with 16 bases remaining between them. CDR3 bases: TGTGCCTGGAGTGTACCGAGGTTCGGGGCGTACGAGCAGTACTTC. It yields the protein CAWSVPRFGAYEQYF.

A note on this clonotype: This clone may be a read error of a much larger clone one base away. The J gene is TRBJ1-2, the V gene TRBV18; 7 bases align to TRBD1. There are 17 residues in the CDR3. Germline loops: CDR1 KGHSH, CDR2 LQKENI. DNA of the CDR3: TGTGCCAGCCCACCACCGACGGCAGGGGGTGTGAACTATGGCTACACCTTC. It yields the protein CASPPPTAGGVNYGYTF.

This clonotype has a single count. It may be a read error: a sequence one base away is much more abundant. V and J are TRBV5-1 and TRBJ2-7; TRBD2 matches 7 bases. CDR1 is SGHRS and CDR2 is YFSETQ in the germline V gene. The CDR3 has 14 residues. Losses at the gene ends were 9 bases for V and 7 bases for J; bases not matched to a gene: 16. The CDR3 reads CATSRDGRPNEQYF. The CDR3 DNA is TGCGCCACTTCCCGGGACGGGAGGCCCAATGAGCAGTACTTC.